This TCR beta chain stems from a study of T cell responses to AZD1222 COVID-19 vaccine. A remark on this clone: Other nucleotide sequences in the sample specify the same CDR3.

Only in-frame clones appear in the TCRdb table, and some are missing; sequencing was by immunoSEQ multiplex PCR. Of about 120,000 clones listed, less than 95% are singletons. V trimming: 0 bases; J trimming: 2 bases; junction bases outside the gene matches: 2. The CDR3 has 15 amino acids. Germline V gene data show CDR1 as SGHRS and CDR2 as YFSETQ. The sequence was collected from an adult in good health. This material consisted of peripheral blood, taken on day 0 of AZD1222 vaccination. The V call is TRBV5-1, the J call TRBJ1-5; TRBD1 matches at 7 bases. CDR3 DNA sequence: TGCGCCAGCAGCTTGGGACAGGGTGGCAATCAGCCCCAGCATTTT. Its translation is CASSLGQGGNQPQHF.